This T cell receptor beta chain is from a study of T cell responses to AZD1222 COVID-19 vaccine. Clones were read by immunoSEQ multiplex PCR, and TCRdb kept only the in-frame ones, dropping some. The table has under 200,000 clones, more than 90% seen once. Per the germline V gene, CDR1 is SGHNT and CDR2 is YYREEE (reference sequence). The CDR3 has 14 residues. V lost 6 bases, J lost 5 bases, and 5 bases stayed unmatched. The chain is built from TRBV5-4 and TRBJ2-2; 9 bases are shared with TRBD1. The receptor comes from an adult who received the MenACWY meningococcal vaccine as a control. This specimen consisted of peripheral blood, obtained 28 days after the second dose of the MenACWY control vaccine. This chain's CDR3 is CASIGQGRTGELFF. The CDR3 bases are TGTGCCAGCATCGGACAGGGGAGGACCGGGGAGCTGTTTTTT.